A single sample is the source of the 4 T cell receptor beta chains below, sequenced in a study of cytomegalovirus exposure and HLA in healthy donors. A multiplex PCR was run with 60 Vbeta primers and 13 Jbeta primers. This table comes from immunoSEQ multiplex PCR, and its TCRdb copy is limited to in-frame clones, with some not included. The data show 120,000 to 150,000 clones, about 74% seen once. The sample comprised PBMCs. All receptors derive from a man between 35 and 55 years old in good health and CMV-seropositive.

This clone was detected a few times. The chain uses TRBV5-1 and TRBJ1-6; 9 positions match TRBD1. This CDR3 comprises 15 residues. V gave up 2 bases and J gave up 7 bases; unmatched junction bases: 4. Germline-derived CDR1 and CDR2 are SGHRS and YFSETQ. CDR3 protein: CASSLQGASNSPLHF. CDR3 in DNA: TGCGCCAGCAGCTTACAGGGGGCGTCGAATTCACCCCTCCACTTT.

This clone was seen more than once but under ten times. The CDR3, as DNA: TGTGCCAGCAGCTTGGCCTTGGCGGGAGGTACTGGAGATACGCAGTATTTT. Translated, it gives CASSLALAGGTGDTQYF. The chain is built from TRBV5-4 and TRBJ2-3; the match to TRBD2 covers 8 bases. Per the germline V gene, CDR1 is SGHNT and CDR2 is YYREEE (reference sequence). V shed 0 bases and J 5 bases; nucleotides not matched to a gene: 11. The CDR3 has 17 residues.

The V call is TRBV27, the J call TRBJ2-7, with 7 bases identical to TRBD2. The CDR3 runs to 13 residues. Germline CDR1 MNHEY, CDR2 SMNVEV (reference sequence). The junction had 4 bases not matched to a gene; V was cut back by 7 bases and J by 1 base. CDR3 region: CASTSGPSYEQYF. CDR3 in DNA: TGTGCCAGCACTAGCGGACCATCCTACGAGCAGTACTTC.

This clone showed up just a few times. J is TRBJ2-3 and V is TRBV12-5; D might be TRBD1 (6 bases). This CDR3 has 13 amino acids. Deletions cut 5 bases from V and 4 bases from J, with 10 bases between. Germline V gene lookup returns CDR1 LGHNT and CDR2 FRNRAP. CDR3: CASGLQGADTQYF. CDR3 nucleotides: TGTGCTAGTGGTCTACAGGGCGCAGATACGCAGTATTTT.